The entry below gives a single T cell receptor (beta chain) sequence along with its context. Its antigen is as yet unknown. This entry is derived from a study of T cells after yellow fever vaccination. Notes on the study in general: Re-detected after boosting: most primary clones, 96% of CD4 and about 85% of CD8. Clonotypes appearing in both CD4 and CD8 compartments existed, and their share was small.

Per germline, CDR1 LNHDA and CDR2 SQIVND (reference sequence). With 4 bases removed from V and 2 bases from J, the gap between germline ends came to 20 bases. The CDR3 totals 17 residues. Generation of TCR cDNA used 5'RACE template switching (which added a universal primer site and UMIs). TCRdb re-called the 5' RACE reads through MiXCR, storing one row per CDR3 protein. Here the sample spans around 530,000 distinct CDR3 sequences, roughly 17% being singletons. The material sequenced was PBMCs, taken 4 to 5 days after the first yellow fever vaccination. V gene TRBV19 combines with J gene TRBJ1-1; TRBD1 is a possible D gene (6 bases). The sequence was obtained from a man younger than 35 who received the YFV17D yellow fever vaccine. The CDR3: CASSTLPTGKINTEAFF. The CDR3 nucleotides are TGTGCCAGTAGTACCCTTCCGACAGGCAAAATAAACACTGAAGCTTTCTTT.